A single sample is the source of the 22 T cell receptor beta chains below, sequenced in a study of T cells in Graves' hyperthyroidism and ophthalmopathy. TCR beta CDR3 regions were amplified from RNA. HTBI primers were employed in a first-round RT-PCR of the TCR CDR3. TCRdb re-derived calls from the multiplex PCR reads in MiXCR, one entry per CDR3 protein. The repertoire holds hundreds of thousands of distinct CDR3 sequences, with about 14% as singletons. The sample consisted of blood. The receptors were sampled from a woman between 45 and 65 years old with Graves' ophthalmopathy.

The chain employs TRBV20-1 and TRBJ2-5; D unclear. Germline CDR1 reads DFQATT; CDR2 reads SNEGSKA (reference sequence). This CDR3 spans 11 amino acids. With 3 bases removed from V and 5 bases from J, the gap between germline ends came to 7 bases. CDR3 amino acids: CSARGWETQYF. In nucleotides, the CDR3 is TGCAGTGCTAGGGGATGGGAGACCCAGTACTTC.

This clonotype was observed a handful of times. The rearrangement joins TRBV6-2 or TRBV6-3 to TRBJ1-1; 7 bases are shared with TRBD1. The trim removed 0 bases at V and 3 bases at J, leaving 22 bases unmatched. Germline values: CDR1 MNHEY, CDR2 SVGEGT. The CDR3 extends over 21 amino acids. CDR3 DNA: TGTGCCAGCAGTTACTCGAGTTCTCTTGACAGGGAGGTTGCACGCGACACTGAAGCTTTCTTT. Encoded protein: CASSYSSSLDREVARDTEAFF.

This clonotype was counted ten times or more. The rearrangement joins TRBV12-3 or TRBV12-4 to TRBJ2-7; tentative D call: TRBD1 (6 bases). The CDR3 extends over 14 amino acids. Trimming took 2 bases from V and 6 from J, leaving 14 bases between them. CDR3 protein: CASSLSGRGAEQYF. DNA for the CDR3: TGTGCCAGCAGTTTATCAGGCAGGGGAGCCGAGCAGTACTTC.

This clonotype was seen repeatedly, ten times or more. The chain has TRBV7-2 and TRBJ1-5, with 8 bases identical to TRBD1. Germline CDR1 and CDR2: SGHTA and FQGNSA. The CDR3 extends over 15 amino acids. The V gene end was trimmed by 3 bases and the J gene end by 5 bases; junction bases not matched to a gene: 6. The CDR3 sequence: CASSFGGQAYQPQHF. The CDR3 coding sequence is TGTGCCAGCAGCTTTGGGGGACAGGCTTATCAGCCCCAGCATTTT. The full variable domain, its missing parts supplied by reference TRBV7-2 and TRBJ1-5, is GAGVSQSPSNKVTEKGKDVELRCDPISGHTALYWYRQSLGQGLEFLIYFQGNSAPDKSGLPSDRFSAERTGGSVSTLTIQRTQQEDSAVYLCASSFGGQAYQPQHFGDGTRLSIL.

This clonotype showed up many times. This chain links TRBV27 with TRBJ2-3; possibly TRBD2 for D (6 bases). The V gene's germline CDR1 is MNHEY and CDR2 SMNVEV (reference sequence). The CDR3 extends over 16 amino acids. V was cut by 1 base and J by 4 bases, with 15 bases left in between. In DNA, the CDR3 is TGTGCCAGCAGTTTATGGTACGGGAGTGGGGCAGATACGCAGTATTTT. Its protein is CASSLWYGSGADTQYF.

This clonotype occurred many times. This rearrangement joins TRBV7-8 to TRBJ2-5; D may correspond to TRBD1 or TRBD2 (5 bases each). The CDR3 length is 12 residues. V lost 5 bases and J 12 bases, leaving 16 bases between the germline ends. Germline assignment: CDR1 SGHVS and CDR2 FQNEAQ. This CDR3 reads CASSHGPRDEYF. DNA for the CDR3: TGTGCCAGCAGCCATGGACCCCGGGACGAGTACTTC.

In DNA form, the CDR3 reads TGTGCCAGCAGCTCCGGGGCCGCGAACAATGAGCAGTTCTTC. Residues: CASSSGAANNEQFF. V gene TRBV11-3 combines with J gene TRBJ2-1; D might be TRBD1 or TRBD2, each matching 5 bases. V was shortened by 4 bases and J by 5 bases, with 12 bases between the two germline ends. Germline CDR1 reads SGHNT; CDR2 reads YENEEA. The CDR3 totals 14 residues. The full variable domain, its missing parts supplied by reference TRBV11-3 and TRBJ2-1, is EAGVVQSPRYKIIEKKQPVAFWCNPISGHNTLYWYLQNLGQGPELLIRYENEEAVDDSQLPKDRFSAERLKGVDSTLKIQPAELGDSAVYLCASSSGAANNEQFFGPGTRLTVL.

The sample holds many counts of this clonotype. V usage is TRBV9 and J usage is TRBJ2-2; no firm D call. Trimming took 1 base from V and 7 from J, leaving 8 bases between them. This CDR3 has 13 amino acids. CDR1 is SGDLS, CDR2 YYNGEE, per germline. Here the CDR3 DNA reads TGTGCCAGCAGCGTATCGATTATCGGGGAGCTGTTTTTT. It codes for CASSVSIIGELFF. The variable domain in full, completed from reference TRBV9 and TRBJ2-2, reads DSGVTQTPKHLITATGQRVTLRCSPRSGDLSVYWYQQSLDQGLQFLIQYYNGEERAKGNILERFSAQQFPDLHSELNLSSLELGDSALYFCASSVSIIGELFFGEGSRLTVL.

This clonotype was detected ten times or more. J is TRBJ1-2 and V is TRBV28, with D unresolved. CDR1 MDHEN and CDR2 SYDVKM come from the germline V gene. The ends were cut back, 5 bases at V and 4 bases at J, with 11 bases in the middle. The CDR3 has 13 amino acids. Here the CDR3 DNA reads TGTGCCAGCAGTCCGGACCGATTCTATGGCTACACCTTC. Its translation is CASSPDRFYGYTF.

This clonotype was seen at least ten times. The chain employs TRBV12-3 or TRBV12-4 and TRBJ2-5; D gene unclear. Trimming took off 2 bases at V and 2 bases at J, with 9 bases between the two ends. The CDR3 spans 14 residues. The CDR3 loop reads CASSLRARQETQYF. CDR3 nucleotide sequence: TGTGCCAGCAGTTTACGGGCAAGACAAGAGACCCAGTACTTC.

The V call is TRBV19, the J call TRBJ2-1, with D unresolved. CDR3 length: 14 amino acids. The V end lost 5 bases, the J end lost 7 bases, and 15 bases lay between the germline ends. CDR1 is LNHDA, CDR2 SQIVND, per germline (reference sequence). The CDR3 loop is CASSRYEFRNEQFF. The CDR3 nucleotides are TGTGCCAGTAGTCGATACGAATTCAGGAATGAGCAGTTCTTC.

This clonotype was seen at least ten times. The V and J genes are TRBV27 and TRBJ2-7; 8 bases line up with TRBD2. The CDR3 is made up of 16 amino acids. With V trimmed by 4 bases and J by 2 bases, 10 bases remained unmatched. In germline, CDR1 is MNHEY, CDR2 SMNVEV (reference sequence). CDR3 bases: TGTGCCAGCAGTTCAGACCTGGGACTAGTGCCCTACGAGCAGTACTTC. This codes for CASSSDLGLVPYEQYF.

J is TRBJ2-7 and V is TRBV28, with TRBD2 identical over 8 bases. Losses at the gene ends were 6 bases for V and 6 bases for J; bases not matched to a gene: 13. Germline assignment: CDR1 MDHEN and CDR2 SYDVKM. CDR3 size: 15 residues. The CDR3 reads CASSHRLAMITEQYF. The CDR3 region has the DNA TGTGCCAGCAGCCATAGACTAGCGATGATAACCGAGCAGTACTTC.

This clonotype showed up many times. The CDR3 loop reads CATSEIGGIAGELFF. Written as DNA, the CDR3 is TGTGCCACCAGTGAAATAGGTGGGATCGCCGGGGAGCTGTTTTTT. The chain links TRBV24-1 to TRBJ2-2; D not resolved. The length of the CDR3 is 15 residues. The V end was cut by 4 bases, the J end by 6 bases, with 14 bases between. Germline V gene sequence: CDR1 KGHDR, CDR2 SFDVKD.

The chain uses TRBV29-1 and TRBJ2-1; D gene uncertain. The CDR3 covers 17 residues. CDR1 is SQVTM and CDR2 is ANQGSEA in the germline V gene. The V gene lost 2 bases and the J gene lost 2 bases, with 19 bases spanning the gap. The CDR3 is CSVEHRLPPMAYNEQFF. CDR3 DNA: TGCAGCGTTGAACACCGACTGCCACCTATGGCCTACAATGAGCAGTTCTTC.

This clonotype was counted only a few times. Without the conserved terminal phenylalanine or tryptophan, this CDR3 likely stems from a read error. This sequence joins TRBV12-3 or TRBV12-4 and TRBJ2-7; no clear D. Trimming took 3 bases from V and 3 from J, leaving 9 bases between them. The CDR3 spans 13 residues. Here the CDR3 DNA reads TGTGCCAGCAGTTTGGGCGTCCTCTACGAGCAGTACCTC. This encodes CASSLGVLYEQYL.

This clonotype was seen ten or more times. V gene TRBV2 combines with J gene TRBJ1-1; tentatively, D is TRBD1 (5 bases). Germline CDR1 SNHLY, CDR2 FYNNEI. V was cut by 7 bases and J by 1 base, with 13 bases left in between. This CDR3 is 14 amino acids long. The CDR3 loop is CASIWGGGNTEAFF. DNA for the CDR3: TGTGCCAGCATATGGGGGGGTGGGAACACTGAAGCTTTCTTT.

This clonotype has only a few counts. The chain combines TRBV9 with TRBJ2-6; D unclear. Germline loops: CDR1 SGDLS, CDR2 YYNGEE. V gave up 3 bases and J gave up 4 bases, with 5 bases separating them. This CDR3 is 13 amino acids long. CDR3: CASSGPGANVLTF. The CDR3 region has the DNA TGTGCCAGCAGCGGCCCCGGGGCCAACGTCCTGACTTTC.

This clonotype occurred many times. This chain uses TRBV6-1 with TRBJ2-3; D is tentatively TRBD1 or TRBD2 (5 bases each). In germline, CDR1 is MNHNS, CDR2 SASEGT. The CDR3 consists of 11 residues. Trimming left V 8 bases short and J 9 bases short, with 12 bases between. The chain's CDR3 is CASVGTNTQYF. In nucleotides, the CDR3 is TGTGCCAGCGTGGGGACGAACACGCAGTATTTT.

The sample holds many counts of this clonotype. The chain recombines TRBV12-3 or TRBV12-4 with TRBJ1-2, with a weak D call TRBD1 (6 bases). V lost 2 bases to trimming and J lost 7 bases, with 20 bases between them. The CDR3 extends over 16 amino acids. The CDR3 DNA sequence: TGTGCCAGCAGTTTATCGGCTGGGGGCGCAGCTAGTGGCTACACCTTC. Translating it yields CASSLSAGGAASGYTF.

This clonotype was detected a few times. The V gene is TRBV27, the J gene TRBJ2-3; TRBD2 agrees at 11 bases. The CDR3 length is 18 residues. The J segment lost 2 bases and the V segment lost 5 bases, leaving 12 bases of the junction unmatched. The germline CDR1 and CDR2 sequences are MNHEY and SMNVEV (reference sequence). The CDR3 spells CASSTLISGRGTTDTQYF. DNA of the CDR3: TGTGCCAGCAGTACCTTAATTAGCGGGAGGGGGACCACAGATACGCAGTATTTT.

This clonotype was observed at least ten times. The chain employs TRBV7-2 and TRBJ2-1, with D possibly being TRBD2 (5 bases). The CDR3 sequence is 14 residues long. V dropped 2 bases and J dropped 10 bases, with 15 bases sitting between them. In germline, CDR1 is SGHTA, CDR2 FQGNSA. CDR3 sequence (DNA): TGTGCCAGCAGCTTATCCTTACTCAGAGGGGAGCAGTTCTTC. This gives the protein CASSLSLLRGEQFF.